Presented here are 29 T cell receptor beta chains from one specimen sequenced in a study of blood T cell repertoires in COVID-19. Data came from immunoSEQ multiplex PCR; TCRdb stores just in-frame clones and leaves some out. Of roughly 76,000 clones listed, around 87% are singletons. The sequencing sample was made of peripheral blood. Receptor source: a woman between 18 and 30 years old with acute or convalescent COVID-19.

For the CDR3, the DNA is TGTGCCAGCAGTTTAGGGACAGGGTATGAAAAACTGTTTTTT. Translation: CASSLGTGYEKLFF. The chain recombines TRBV28 with TRBJ1-4; 9 bases agree with TRBD1. CDR3 length: 14 residues. Trimming took 2 bases from V and 6 from J; bases not matched to a gene: 1. CDR1 is MDHEN, CDR2 SYDVKM, per germline. Full variable domain (rest looked up from reference TRBV28 and TRBJ1-4): DVKVTQSSRYLVKRTGEKVFLECVQDMDHENMFWYRQDPGLGLRLIYFSYDVKMKEKGDIPEGYSVSREKKERFSLILESASTNQTSMYLCASSLGTGYEKLFFGSGTQLSVL.

Of note for this clone: Different DNA sequences within this sample yield the same CDR3. The J gene is TRBJ2-7, the V gene TRBV7-2, with 11 bases aligning to TRBD2. The CDR3 sequence is 15 residues long. The V and J ends lost 5 bases and 5 bases, in that order; junction bases with no gene match: 8. From germline, CDR1 is SGHTA and CDR2 FQGNSA. CDR3 protein: CASSVILAGVNEQYF. DNA for the CDR3: TGTGCCAGCAGCGTAATACTAGCGGGAGTGAACGAGCAGTACTTC.

The chain has TRBV7-2 and TRBJ2-4, with 8 bases aligning to TRBD1. J gave up 3 bases and V 5 bases, and 6 bases lay outside the gene matches. Germline V gene data show CDR1 as SGHTA and CDR2 as FQGNSA. This CDR3 has 15 residues. The CDR3 sequence: CASSQRGQGKNIQYF. The CDR3 nucleotides are TGTGCCAGCAGCCAACGAGGACAGGGCAAAAACATTCAGTACTTC.

The chain combines TRBV19 with TRBJ1-3; perhaps TRBD1 as D (6 bases). Germline V gene data show CDR1 as LNHDA and CDR2 as SQIVND (reference sequence). Trimming took off 1 base at V and 0 bases at J, with 19 bases between the two ends. This CDR3 has 19 amino acids. CDR3 sequence reads: CASSIAFGRRRGSGNTIYF. The CDR3 DNA reads as TGTGCCAGTAGTATAGCCTTCGGCCGACGCAGGGGCTCTGGAAACACCATATATTTT.

The chain couples TRBV10-3 to TRBJ1-3; D is uncertain. This CDR3 has 14 amino acids. Trimming removed 6 bases at V and 0 bases at J, with 9 bases between. In germline, CDR1 is ENHRY, CDR2 SYGVKD. CDR3: CAIRGESSGNTIYF. The CDR3 region has the DNA TGTGCCATCAGAGGAGAGAGCTCTGGAAACACCATATATTTT.

This clone was detected once. The gene calls are TRBV7-2 and TRBJ1-1; perhaps TRBD1 as D (6 bases). The length of the CDR3 is 14 residues. The germline CDR1 and CDR2 sequences are SGHTA and FQGNSA. Between the trimmed V and J ends, which lost 1 base and 2 bases, there was a span of 8 bases. The CDR3 region is CASSLDRVNTEAFF. As DNA, the CDR3 is TGTGCCAGCAGCTTAGACAGGGTAAACACTGAAGCTTTCTTT.

The chain is built from TRBV13 and TRBJ2-5; TRBD1 aligns across 10 bases. The CDR3 runs to 15 residues. Germline lookup yields CDR1 PRHDT and CDR2 FYEKMQ (reference sequence). The trim removed 1 base at V and 5 bases at J, leaving 4 bases unmatched. CDR3 DNA: TGTGCCAGCAGCTTAGCCCGGACAGGGGGGGAGACCCAGTACTTC. Protein: CASSLARTGGETQYF.

The V and J genes are TRBV6-5 and TRBJ1-1; D remains ambiguous. The CDR3 contains 15 residues. Germline CDR1 MNHEY, CDR2 SVGAGI. With 2 bases removed from V and 0 bases from J, the gap between germline ends came to 10 bases. CDR3 residues: CASSYSYYMNTEAFF. The CDR3 DNA reads as TGTGCCAGCAGTTACAGTTACTATATGAACACTGAAGCTTTCTTT.

V gene TRBV9 combines with J gene TRBJ2-3; 12 bases agree with TRBD2. Looked up from germline, CDR1 is SGDLS and CDR2 is YYNGEE. This CDR3 spans 18 amino acids. V lost 0 bases, J lost 3 bases, and 8 bases stayed unmatched. The CDR3, as DNA: TGTGCCAGCAGCGTAGGACTAGCGGGAGTAGGTAGGACAGATACGCAGTATTTT. It encodes CASSVGLAGVGRTDTQYF.

CDR3 nucleotides: TGTGCCAGCAGCCAAGAGACAGGGTTCGGGGGCGAGCAGTACTTC. Encoded protein: CASSQETGFGGEQYF. The chain uses TRBV5-6 and TRBJ2-7, with D tentatively TRBD1 (7 bases). Trimming removed 4 bases from V and 6 bases from J, with 20 bases in between. The CDR3 loop spans 15 amino acids. Germline CDR1 reads SGHDT; CDR2 reads YYEEEE.

The J gene is TRBJ1-6, the V gene TRBV15; 8 positions agree with TRBD1. CDR3 length: 16 amino acids. Germline CDR1 is LNHNV and CDR2 is YYDKDF (reference sequence). Losses at the gene ends were 0 bases for V and 7 bases for J; bases not matched to a gene: 5. The CDR3 region has the DNA TGTGCCACCAGCAGAGACACCGGGACAGGAAATTCACCCCTCCACTTT. This encodes CATSRDTGTGNSPLHF.

The chain is built from TRBV28 and TRBJ1-1; D ambiguous. Trimming shortened V by 1 base and J by 2 bases, and 8 bases separated the two germline ends. The CDR3 is 14 amino acids. CDR1 is MDHEN, CDR2 SYDVKM, per germline. The chain's CDR3 is CASSLLPSNTEAFF. The CDR3 nucleotides are TGTGCCAGCAGTTTATTGCCGAGTAACACTGAAGCTTTCTTT.

The gene calls are TRBV27 and TRBJ1-2, with 7 bases aligning to TRBD1. Germline trimming cut 6 bases from V and 4 bases from J; bases unmatched to any gene: 8. Germline CDR1 is MNHEY and CDR2 is SMNVEV (reference sequence). The length of the CDR3 is 14 residues. CDR3 DNA sequence: TGTGCCAGCAGAAAACAGGGGAGCGGCTATGGCTACACCTTC. This sequence encodes CASRKQGSGYGYTF.

CDR3 bases: TGTGCCATCACTGGCGGGAGGGCGGGGGATACGCAGTATTTT. Amino acid sequence: CAITGGRAGDTQYF. This chain uses TRBV10-3 with TRBJ2-3; 9 bases agree with TRBD2. CDR1 and CDR2 from the germline V gene are ENHRY and SYGVKD. V was clipped by 7 bases and J by 6 bases; unmatched bases: 8. CDR3 length: 14 amino acids.

The gene calls are TRBV6-2 or TRBV6-3 and TRBJ1-1; D is unresolved. Germline V gene lookup returns CDR1 MNHEY and CDR2 SVGEGT. The CDR3 runs to 14 residues. Deletions cut 2 bases from V and 4 bases from J, with 11 bases between. As DNA, the CDR3 is TGTGCCAGCAGTTACACCGGTCAAAGCACTGAAGCTTTCTTT. Its protein product is CASSYTGQSTEAFF.

The chain is built from TRBV28 and TRBJ1-1, with 11 bases identical to TRBD1. There are 13 residues in the CDR3. The V gene's germline CDR1 is MDHEN and CDR2 SYDVKM. Losses at the gene ends were 6 bases for V and 4 bases for J; bases not matched to a gene: 1. In DNA, the CDR3 is TGTGCCAGCAGGGGGACAGGGGGCACTGAAGCTTTCTTT. It yields the protein CASRGTGGTEAFF. The full variable domain, its missing parts supplied by reference TRBV28 and TRBJ1-1, is DVKVTQSSRYLVKRTGEKVFLECVQDMDHENMFWYRQDPGLGLRLIYFSYDVKMKEKGDIPEGYSVSREKKERFSLILESASTNQTSMYLCASRGTGGTEAFFGQGTRLTVV.

V gene TRBV6-1 combines with J gene TRBJ1-5; 8 nucleotides match TRBD1. CDR3 size: 17 residues. Germline loops: CDR1 MNHNS, CDR2 SASEGT. V dropped 3 bases and J dropped 3; count of bases not matched to a gene: 10. In nucleotides, the CDR3 is TGTGCCAGCAGTGATATTTGGGGACAGGCCCTCAATCAGCCCCAGCATTTT. It codes for CASSDIWGQALNQPQHF.

The chain recombines TRBV9 with TRBJ1-3, with 7 nucleotides matching TRBD1. From germline, CDR1 is SGDLS and CDR2 YYNGEE. V shed 4 bases, J shed 0 bases, and the junction held 13 bases outside the gene matches. The CDR3 loop spans 18 amino acids. The chain's CDR3 is CASSPTRTGSFSGNTIYF. The CDR3 DNA is TGTGCCAGCAGCCCAACGCGGACAGGTTCTTTCTCTGGAAACACCATATATTTT.

The V and J genes are TRBV2 and TRBJ2-7, with TRBD1 matching 7 bases. The V and J ends lost 4 bases and 0 bases, in that order; junction bases with no gene match: 12. This CDR3 spans 17 amino acids. The germline V gene has CDR1 SNHLY and CDR2 FYNNEI. CDR3 sequence: CASSVPQLTGISYEQYF. CDR3 bases: TGTGCCAGCAGTGTACCTCAACTGACAGGGATCTCCTACGAGCAGTACTTC.

The V gene is TRBV6-2 or TRBV6-3, the J gene TRBJ1-1; no clear D. The germline CDR1 and CDR2 sequences are MNHEY and SVGEGT. The V and J ends lost 2 bases and 0 bases respectively, with 16 bases between them. The CDR3 totals 17 residues. CDR3 loop: CASSYGRADLMNTEAFF. DNA for the CDR3: TGTGCCAGCAGTTACGGGCGGGCGGACCTCATGAACACTGAAGCTTTCTTT.

This clone has at least ten counts. J is TRBJ1-1 and V is TRBV12-3 or TRBV12-4, with D unclear. The CDR3 consists of 13 residues. Trimming took 1 base from V and 9 from J, leaving 12 bases between them. CDR3 nucleotide sequence: TGTGCCAGCAGTTTAGGCGGGGTGGATAAAGCTTTCTTT. This gives the protein CASSLGGVDKAFF.

The chain uses TRBV28 and TRBJ1-4; 9 nucleotides agree with TRBD1. Trimming at V came to 4 bases and at J to 5 bases, leaving 5 bases not matched to a gene. This CDR3 spans 15 amino acids. CDR1 and CDR2 from the germline V gene are MDHEN and SYDVKM. The CDR3: CASSSTGGSNEKLFF. As DNA, the CDR3 is TGTGCCAGCAGTTCCACAGGGGGCTCGAATGAAAAACTGTTTTTT.

This clone was seen just once. The chain has TRBV6-5 and TRBJ2-3; 7 positions match TRBD1. The ends lost 5 bases at V and 4 bases at J; junction bases unmatched: 9. This CDR3 is built from 15 residues. Germline CDR1 reads MNHEY; CDR2 reads SVGAGI. The DNA for the CDR3 is TGTGCCAGCAGTCAAAGGGGGCTTGGCGCAGATACGCAGTATTTT. Translating gives CASSQRGLGADTQYF.

The rearrangement links TRBV27 to TRBJ2-1; weak D call: TRBD1 (5 bases). V was clipped by 3 bases and J by 4 bases, with 10 bases between them. Germline assignment: CDR1 MNHEY and CDR2 SMNVEV (reference sequence). CDR3 length: 14 amino acids. CDR3 DNA: TGTGCCAGCAGTTTTAATCAGGGTTACAATGAGCAGTTCTTC. This encodes CASSFNQGYNEQFF.

The gene calls are TRBV28 and TRBJ1-2, with D maybe TRBD1 (5 bases). Trimming removed 5 bases from V and 3 bases from J, with 13 bases in between. Germline CDR1 is MDHEN and CDR2 is SYDVKM. This CDR3 has 14 residues. The CDR3 coding sequence is TGTGCCAGCAGTACCCTTGGCAGGGACTATGGCTACACCTTC. Amino acid sequence: CASSTLGRDYGYTF.

This clone was seen once. V gene TRBV4-1 combines with J gene TRBJ1-5, with D possibly being TRBD1 (6 bases). The germline CDR1 and CDR2 sequences are MGHRA and YSYEKL. V shed 5 bases and J shed 5 bases, with 22 bases lying between them. The CDR3 totals 17 residues. The CDR3 loop is CASSTGFRNEGHQPQHF. The CDR3 DNA sequence: TGCGCCAGCAGCACAGGGTTTCGTAACGAGGGGCATCAGCCCCAGCATTTT.

The V gene is TRBV3-1 (or the pseudogene TRBV3-2), the J gene TRBJ1-5; D not resolved. The CDR3 loop spans 14 amino acids. The germline V gene has CDR1 LGHDT and CDR2 YNNKEL (reference sequence). Trimming removed 0 bases at V and 0 bases at J, with 3 bases between. In DNA, the CDR3 is TGTGCCAGCAGCCAAGAATATAGCAATCAGCCCCAGCATTTT. Protein product: CASSQEYSNQPQHF.

The chain links TRBV5-6 to TRBJ2-2, with D perhaps TRBD1 (6 bases). The CDR3 extends over 14 amino acids. Germline CDR1 reads SGHDT; CDR2 reads YYEEEE. The V end was cut by 4 bases, the J end by 3 bases, with 10 bases between. CDR3 amino acids: CASSAQGYTGELFF. The CDR3 bases are TGTGCCAGCAGCGCGCAGGGGTACACCGGGGAGCTGTTTTTT.

The chain links TRBV5-6 to TRBJ1-1, with 9 bases that match TRBD1. Germline V gene data show CDR1 as SGHDT and CDR2 as YYEEEE. The CDR3 runs to 12 residues. Trimming took 3 bases from V and 7 from J; bases not matched to a gene: 1. The CDR3 DNA reads TGTGCCAGCAGCTCGGGACAGGGTGAAGCTTTCTTT. Translation gives CASSSGQGEAFF.